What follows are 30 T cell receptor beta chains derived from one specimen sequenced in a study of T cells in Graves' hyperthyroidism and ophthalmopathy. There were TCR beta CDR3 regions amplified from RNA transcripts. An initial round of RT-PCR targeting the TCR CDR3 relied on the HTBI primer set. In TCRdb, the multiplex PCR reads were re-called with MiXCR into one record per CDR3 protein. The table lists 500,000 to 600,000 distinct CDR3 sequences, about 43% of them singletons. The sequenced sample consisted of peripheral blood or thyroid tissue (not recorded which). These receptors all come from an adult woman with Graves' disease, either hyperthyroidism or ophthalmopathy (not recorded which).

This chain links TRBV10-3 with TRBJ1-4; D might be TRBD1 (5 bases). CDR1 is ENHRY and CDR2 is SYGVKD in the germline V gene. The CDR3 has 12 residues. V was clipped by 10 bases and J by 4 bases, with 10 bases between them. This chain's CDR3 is CATKTDNEKLFF. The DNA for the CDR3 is TGTGCCACCAAGACAGATAATGAAAAACTGTTTTTT.

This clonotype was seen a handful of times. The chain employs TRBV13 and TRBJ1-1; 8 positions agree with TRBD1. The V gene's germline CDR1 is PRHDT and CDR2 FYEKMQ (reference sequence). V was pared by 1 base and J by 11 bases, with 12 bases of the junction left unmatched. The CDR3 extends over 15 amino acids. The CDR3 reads CASSLARQGRVGAFF. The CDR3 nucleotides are TGTGCCAGCAGCTTAGCCCGACAGGGGAGGGTTGGTGCTTTCTTT. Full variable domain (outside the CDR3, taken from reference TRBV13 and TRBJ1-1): AAGVIQSPRHLIKEKRETATLKCYPIPRHDTVYWYQQGPGQDPQFLISFYEKMQSDKGSIPDRFSAQQFSDYHSELNMSSLELGDSALYFCASSLARQGRVGAFFGQGTRLTVV.

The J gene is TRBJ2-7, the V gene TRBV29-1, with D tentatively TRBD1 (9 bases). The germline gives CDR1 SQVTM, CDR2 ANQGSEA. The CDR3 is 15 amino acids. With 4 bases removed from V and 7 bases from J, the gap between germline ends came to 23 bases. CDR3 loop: CSVVTRGGTGNEQYF. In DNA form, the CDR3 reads TGCAGCGTTGTGACCCGGGGGGGGACAGGGAATGAGCAGTACTTC.

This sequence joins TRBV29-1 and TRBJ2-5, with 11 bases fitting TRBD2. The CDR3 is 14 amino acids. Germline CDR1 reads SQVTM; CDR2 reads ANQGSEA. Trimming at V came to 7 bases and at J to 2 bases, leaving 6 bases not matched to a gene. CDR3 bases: TGCAGCGCCAGACTAGCGGGATCACAAGAGACCCAGTACTTC. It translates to CSARLAGSQETQYF.

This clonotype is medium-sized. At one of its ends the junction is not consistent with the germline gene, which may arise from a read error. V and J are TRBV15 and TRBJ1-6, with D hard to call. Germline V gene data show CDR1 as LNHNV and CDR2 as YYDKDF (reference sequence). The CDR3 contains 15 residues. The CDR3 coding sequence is TGTGCCACCAGAAGAGACGCACAGAGTAATTCACCCCTCCACTTT. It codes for CATRRDAQSNSPLHF.

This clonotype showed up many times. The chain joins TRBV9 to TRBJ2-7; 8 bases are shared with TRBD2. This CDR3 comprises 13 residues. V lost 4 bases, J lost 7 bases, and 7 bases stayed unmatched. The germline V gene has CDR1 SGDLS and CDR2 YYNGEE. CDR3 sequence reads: CASSPRVAGEQYF. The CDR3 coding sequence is TGTGCCAGCAGCCCCCGGGTAGCGGGGGAGCAGTACTTC.

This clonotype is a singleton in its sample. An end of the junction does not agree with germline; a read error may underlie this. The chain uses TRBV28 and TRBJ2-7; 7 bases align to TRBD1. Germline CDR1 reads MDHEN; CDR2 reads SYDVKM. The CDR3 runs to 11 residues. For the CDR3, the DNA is TGTGCCAGCAGTTTAGGTCGGGACAGAAACTTC. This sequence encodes CASSLGRDRNF.

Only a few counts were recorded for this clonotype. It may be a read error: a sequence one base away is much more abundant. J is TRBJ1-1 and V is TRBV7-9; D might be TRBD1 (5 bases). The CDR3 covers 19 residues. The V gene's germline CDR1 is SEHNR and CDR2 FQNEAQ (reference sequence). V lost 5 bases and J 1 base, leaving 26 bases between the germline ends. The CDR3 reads CASSLLKHSKQAPNTEAFF. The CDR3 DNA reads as TGTGCCAGCAGCCTCCTGAAGCACTCGAAACAGGCCCCGAACACTGAAGCTTTCTTT.

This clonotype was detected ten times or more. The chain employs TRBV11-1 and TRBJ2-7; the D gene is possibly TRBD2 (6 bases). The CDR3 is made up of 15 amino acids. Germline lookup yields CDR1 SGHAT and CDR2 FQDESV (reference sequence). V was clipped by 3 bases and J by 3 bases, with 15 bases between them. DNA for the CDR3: TGTGCCAGCAGCTTCCTGACCGGGAGAAGCTACGAGCAGTACTTC. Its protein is CASSFLTGRSYEQYF. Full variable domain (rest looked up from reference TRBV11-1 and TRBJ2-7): EAEVAQSPRYKITEKSQAVAFWCDPISGHATLYWYRQILGQGPELLVQFQDESVVDDSQLPKDRFSAERLKGVDSTLKIQPAELGDSAMYLCASSFLTGRSYEQYFGPGTRLTVT.

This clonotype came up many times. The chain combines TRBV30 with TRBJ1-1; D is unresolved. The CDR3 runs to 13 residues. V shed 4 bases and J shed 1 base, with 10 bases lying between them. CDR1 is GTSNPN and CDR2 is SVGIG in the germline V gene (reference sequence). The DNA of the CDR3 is TGTGCCTGGAACCGGGTGACGAACACTGAAGCTTTCTTT. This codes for CAWNRVTNTEAFF. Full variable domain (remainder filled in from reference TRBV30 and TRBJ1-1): SQTIHQWPATLVQPVGSPLSLECTVEGTSNPNLYWYRQAAGRGLQLLFYSVGIGQISSEVPQNLSASRPQDRQFILSSKKLLLSDSGFYLCAWNRVTNTEAFFGQGTRLTVV.

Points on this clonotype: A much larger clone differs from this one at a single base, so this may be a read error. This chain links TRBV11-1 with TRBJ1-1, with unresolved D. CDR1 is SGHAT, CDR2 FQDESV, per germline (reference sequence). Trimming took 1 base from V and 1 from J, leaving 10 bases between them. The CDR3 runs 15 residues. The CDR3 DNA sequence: TGTGCCAGCAGCTTAGAGGTCGCAGAGAACACTGAAGCTTTCTTT. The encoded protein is CASSLEVAENTEAFF.

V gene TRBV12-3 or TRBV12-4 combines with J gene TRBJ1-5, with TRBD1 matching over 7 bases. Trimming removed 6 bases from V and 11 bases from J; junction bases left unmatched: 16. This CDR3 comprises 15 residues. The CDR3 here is CASRIRDSPQETQHF. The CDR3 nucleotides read TGTGCCAGCAGGATACGGGACAGCCCCCAAGAGACCCAGCATTTT.

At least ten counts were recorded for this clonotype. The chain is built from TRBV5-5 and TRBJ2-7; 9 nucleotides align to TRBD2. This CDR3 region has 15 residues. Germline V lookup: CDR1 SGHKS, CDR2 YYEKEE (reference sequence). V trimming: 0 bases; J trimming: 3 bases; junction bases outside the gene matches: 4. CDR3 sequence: CASSLARTSDYEQYF. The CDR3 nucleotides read TGTGCCAGCAGCTTGGCTAGGACTAGCGACTACGAGCAGTACTTC.

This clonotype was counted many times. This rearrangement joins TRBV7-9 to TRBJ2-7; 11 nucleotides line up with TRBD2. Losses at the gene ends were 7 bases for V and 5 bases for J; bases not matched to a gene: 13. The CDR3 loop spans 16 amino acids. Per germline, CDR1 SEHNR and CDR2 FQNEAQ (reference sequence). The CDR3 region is CASTRTSGWTSDEQYF. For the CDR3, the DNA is TGTGCCAGCACACGGACTAGCGGGTGGACTAGCGACGAGCAGTACTTC.

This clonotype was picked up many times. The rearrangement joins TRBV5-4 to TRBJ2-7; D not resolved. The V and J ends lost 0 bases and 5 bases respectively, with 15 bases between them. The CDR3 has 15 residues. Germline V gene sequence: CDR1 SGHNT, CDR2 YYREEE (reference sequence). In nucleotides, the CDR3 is TGTGCCAGCAGCTTGGGGGGTGGCAAAACCAACGAGCAGTACTTC. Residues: CASSLGGGKTNEQYF.

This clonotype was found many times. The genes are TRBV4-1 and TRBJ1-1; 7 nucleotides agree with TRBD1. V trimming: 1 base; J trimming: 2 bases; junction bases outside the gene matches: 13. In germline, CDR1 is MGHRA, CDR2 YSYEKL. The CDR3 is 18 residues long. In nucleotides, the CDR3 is TGCGCCAGCAGCCAAGTCGGGACAGAAAAATCCATTAACACTGAAGCTTTCTTT. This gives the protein CASSQVGTEKSINTEAFF.

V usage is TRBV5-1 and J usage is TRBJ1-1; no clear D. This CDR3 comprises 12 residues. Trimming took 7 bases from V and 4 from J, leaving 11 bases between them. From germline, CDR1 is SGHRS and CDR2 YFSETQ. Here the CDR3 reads CASGVVGTEAFF. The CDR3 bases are TGCGCCAGCGGCGTAGTTGGCACTGAAGCTTTCTTT.

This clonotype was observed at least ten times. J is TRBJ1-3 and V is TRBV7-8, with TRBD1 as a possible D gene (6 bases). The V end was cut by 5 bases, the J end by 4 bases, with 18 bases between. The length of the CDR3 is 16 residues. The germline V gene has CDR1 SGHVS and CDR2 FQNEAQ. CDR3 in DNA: TGTGCCAGCAGCCAGGGACAATCGCGAATCGGAAACACCATATATTTT. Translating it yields CASSQGQSRIGNTIYF. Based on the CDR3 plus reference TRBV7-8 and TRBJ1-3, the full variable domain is GAGVSQSPRYKVAKRGQDVALRCDPISGHVSLFWYQQALGQGPEFLTYFQNEAQLDKSGLPSDRFFAERPEGSVSTLKIQRTQQEDSAVYLCASSQGQSRIGNTIYFGEGSWLTVV.

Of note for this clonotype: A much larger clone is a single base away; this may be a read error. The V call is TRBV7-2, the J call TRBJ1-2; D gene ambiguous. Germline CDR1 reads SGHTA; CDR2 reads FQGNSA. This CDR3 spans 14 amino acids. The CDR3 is CASSFTVDTYGYAF. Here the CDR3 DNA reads TGTGCCAGCAGCTTCACGGTCGACACCTATGGCTACGCCTTC.

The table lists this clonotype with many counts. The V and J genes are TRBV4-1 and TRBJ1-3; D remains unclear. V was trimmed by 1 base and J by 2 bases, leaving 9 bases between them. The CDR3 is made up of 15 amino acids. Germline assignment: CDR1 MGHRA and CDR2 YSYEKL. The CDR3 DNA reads TGCGCCAGCAGCCAAGGGTATGGTCCTGGAAACACCATATATTTT. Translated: CASSQGYGPGNTIYF.

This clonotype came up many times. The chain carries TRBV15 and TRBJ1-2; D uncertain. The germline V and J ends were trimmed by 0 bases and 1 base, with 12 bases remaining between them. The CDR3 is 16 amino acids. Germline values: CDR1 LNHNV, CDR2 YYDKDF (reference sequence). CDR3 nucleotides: TGTGCCACCAGCAGAGATCGCCAGGTATTTAACTATGGCTACACCTTC. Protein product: CATSRDRQVFNYGYTF.

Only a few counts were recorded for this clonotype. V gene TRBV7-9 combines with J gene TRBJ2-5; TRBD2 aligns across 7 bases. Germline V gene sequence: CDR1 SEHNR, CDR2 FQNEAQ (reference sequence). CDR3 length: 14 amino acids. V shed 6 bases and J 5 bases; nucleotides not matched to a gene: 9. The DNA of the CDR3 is TGTGCCAGCAGGACGGGACGTAGCGGGGAGACCCAGTACTTC. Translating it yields CASRTGRSGETQYF.

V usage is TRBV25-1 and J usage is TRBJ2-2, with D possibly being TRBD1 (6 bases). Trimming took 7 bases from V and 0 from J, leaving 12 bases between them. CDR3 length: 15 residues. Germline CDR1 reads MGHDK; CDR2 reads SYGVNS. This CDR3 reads CASTRQDPNTGELFF. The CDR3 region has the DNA TGTGCCAGCACCCGACAGGATCCGAACACCGGGGAGCTGTTTTTT.

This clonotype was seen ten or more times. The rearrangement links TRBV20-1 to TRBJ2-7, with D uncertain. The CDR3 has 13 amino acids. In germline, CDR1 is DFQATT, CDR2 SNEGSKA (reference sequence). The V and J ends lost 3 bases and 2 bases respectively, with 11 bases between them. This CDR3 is CSARTLQTYEQYF. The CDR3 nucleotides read TGCAGTGCTAGGACCCTTCAAACCTACGAGCAGTACTTC.

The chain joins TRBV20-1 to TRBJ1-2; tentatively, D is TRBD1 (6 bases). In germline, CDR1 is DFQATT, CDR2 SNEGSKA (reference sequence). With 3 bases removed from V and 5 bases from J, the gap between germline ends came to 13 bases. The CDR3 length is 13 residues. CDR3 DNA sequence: TGCAGTGCTAGTTCTCGGGGGGCATATGGCTACACCTTC. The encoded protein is CSASSRGAYGYTF.

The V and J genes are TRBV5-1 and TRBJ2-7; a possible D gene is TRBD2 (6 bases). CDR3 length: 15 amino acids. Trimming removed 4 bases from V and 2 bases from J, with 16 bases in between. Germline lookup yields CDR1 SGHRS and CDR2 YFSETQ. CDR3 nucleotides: TGCGCCAGCAGCACGGCACCCGGGAGCCCCTACGAGCAGTACTTC. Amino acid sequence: CASSTAPGSPYEQYF.

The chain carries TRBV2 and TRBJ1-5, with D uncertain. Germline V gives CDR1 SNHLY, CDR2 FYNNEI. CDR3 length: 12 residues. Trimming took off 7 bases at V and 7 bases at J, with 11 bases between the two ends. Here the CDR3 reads CASIGPGQPQHF. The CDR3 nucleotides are TGTGCCAGCATCGGGCCGGGGCAGCCCCAGCATTTT.

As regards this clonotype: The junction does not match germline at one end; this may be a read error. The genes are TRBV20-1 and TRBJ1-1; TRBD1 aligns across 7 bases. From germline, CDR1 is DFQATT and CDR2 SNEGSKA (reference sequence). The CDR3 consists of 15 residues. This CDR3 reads CSARDSFQGNTEAFF. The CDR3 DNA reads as TGCAGCGCTAGGGACAGCTTCCAGGGGAACACTGAAGCTTTCTTT.

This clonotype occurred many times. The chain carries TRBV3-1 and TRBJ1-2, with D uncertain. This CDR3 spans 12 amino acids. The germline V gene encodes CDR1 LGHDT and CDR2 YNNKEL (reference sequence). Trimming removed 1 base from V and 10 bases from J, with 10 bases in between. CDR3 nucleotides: TGTGCCAGCAGCCAAGGAGAAGCCTACTACACCTTC. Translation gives CASSQGEAYYTF.

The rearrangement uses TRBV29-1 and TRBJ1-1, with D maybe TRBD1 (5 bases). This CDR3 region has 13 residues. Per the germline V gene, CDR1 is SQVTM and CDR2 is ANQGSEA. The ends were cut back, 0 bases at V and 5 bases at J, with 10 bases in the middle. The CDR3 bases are TGCAGCGTTGAAGATTCTCGGGGGACTGAAGCTTTCTTT. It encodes CSVEDSRGTEAFF.